This TCR beta chain came from a study of blood T cells in healthy people across ages. Combining a sample-barcoded 5' primer with a J-beta primer mix, a second PCR ran for roughly 7 to 11 cycles. TCRdb reprocessed the 5' RACE reads with MiXCR, giving one entry per CDR3 protein. The table has roughly 1,500,000 distinct CDR3 sequences, around 35% seen once. Germline CDR1 is MDHEN and CDR2 is SYDVKM. V dropped 4 bases and J dropped 6; count of bases not matched to a gene: 13. The length of the CDR3 is 17 residues. The receptor was derived from a woman aged 25 to 39 in good health. The V call is TRBV28, the J call TRBJ2-3, with 10 bases matching TRBD2. Specimen: blood. CDR3 nucleotide sequence: TGTGCCAGCAGTTCGGTGACTAGCGGGTTCGGAGGCGATACGCAGTATTTT. Translation gives CASSSVTSGFGGDTQYF.